Here is one TCR beta chain with its context. Per the original data handling: Estimated nucleated cell counts came from reference gene primer amplification. Clones were sequenced by immunoSEQ multiplex PCR, and TCRdb holds only the in-frame ones, with some missing. For V, J and clone size, that table is used; D and trimming come from the DNA. Found here are 350,000 to 450,000 clones, about 89% of them singletons; the top ten hold around 1.5%. The data stem from a study of blood T cell repertoires in COVID-19. Overall study context: COVID-19 samples collected from the United States, Italy and Spain covered acute and convalescent phases. Nucleic acid was either cDNA or gDNA, and it came from T cells, B-cell-depleted T cells, or PBMCs.

V was trimmed by 1 base and J by 8 bases, leaving 11 bases between them. CDR3 length: 13 residues. Germline assignment: CDR1 SGHTA and CDR2 FQGNSA. Sequencing was carried out using peripheral blood. J is TRBJ1-2 and V is TRBV7-2; D possibly corresponds to TRBD1 (6 bases). This TCR derives from a woman between 35 and 50 years old with COVID-19, enrolled during active disease. The CDR3 DNA follows: TGTGCCAGCAGCTTAGGGCAGGGGCCCGGCTACACCTTC. This gives the protein CASSLGQGPGYTF.